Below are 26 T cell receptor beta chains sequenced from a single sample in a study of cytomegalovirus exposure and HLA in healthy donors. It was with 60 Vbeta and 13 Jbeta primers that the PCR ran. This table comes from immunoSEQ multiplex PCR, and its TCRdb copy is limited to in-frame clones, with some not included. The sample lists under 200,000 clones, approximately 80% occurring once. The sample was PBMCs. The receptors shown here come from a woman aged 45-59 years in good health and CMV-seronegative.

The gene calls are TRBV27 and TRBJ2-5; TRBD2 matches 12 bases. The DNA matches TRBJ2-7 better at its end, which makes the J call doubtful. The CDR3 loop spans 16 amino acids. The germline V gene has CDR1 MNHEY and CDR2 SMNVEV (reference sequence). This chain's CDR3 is CASSGSSGRASYEQYF. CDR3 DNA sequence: TGTGCCAGCAGTGGGTCTAGCGGGAGGGCCTCTTACGAGCAGTACTTC.

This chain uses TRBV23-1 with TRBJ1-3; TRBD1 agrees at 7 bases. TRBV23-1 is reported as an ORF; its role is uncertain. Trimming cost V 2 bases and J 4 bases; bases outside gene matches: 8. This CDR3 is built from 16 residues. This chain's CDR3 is CASSQHDRAEGNTIYF. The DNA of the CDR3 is TGCGCCAGCAGTCAACACGACAGGGCCGAGGGAAACACCATATATTTT.

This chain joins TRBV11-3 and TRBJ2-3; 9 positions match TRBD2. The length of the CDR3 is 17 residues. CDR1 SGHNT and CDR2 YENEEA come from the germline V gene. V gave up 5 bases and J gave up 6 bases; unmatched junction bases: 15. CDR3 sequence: CASSAGTTSGNWDTQYF. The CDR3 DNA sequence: TGTGCCAGCAGCGCAGGAACGACTAGCGGTAACTGGGATACGCAGTATTTT.

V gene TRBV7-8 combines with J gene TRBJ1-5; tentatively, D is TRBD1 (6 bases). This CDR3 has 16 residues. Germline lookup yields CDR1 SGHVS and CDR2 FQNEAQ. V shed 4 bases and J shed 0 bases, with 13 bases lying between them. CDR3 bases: TGTGCCAGCAGCTCCGGGGAGACAGGTAGCAATCAGCCCCAGCATTTT. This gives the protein CASSSGETGSNQPQHF. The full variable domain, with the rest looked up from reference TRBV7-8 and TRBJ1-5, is GAGVSQSPRYKVAKRGQDVALRCDPISGHVSLFWYQQALGQGPEFLTYFQNEAQLDKSGLPSDRFFAERPEGSVSTLKIQRTQQEDSAVYLCASSSGETGSNQPQHFGDGTRLSIL.

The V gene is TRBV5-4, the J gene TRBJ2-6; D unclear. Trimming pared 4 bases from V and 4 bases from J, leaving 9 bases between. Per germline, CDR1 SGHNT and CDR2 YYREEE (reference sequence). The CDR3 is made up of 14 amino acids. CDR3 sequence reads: CASSLDSGANVLTF. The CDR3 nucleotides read TGTGCCAGCAGCCTAGATTCCGGGGCCAACGTCCTGACTTTC.

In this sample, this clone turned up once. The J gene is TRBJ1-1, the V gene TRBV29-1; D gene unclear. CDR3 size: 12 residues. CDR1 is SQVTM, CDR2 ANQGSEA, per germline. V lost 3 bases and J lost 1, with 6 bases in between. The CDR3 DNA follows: TGCAGCGTTGATAGCAGGAACACTGAAGCTTTCTTT. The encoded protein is CSVDSRNTEAFF.

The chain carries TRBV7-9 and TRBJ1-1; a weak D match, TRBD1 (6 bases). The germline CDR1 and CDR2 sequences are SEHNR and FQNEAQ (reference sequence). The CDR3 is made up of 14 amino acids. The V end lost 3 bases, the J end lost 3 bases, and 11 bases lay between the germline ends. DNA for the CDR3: TGTGCCAGCAGCTTCCCAGCAGGGGACACTGAAGCTTTCTTT. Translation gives CASSFPAGDTEAFF.

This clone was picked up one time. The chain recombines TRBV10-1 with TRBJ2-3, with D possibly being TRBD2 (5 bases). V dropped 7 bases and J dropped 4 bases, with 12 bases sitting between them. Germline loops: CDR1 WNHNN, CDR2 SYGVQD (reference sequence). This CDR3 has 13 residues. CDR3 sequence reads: CASNLAGSDTQYF. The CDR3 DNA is TGCGCCAGCAATCTAGCCGGGTCAGATACGCAGTATTTT.

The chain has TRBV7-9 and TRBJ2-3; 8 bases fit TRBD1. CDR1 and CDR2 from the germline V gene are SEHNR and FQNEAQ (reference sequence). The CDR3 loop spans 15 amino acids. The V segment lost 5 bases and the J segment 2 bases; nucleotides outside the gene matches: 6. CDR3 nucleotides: TGTGCCAGCAGCCGATGGACAGGGACCACAGATACGCAGTATTTT. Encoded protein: CASSRWTGTTDTQYF. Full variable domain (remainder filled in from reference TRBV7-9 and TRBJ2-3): DTGVSQNPRHKITKRGQNVTFRCDPISEHNRLYWYRQTLGQGPEFLTYFQNEAQLEKSRLLSDRFSAERPKGSFSTLEIQRTEQGDSAMYLCASSRWTGTTDTQYFGPGTRLTVL.

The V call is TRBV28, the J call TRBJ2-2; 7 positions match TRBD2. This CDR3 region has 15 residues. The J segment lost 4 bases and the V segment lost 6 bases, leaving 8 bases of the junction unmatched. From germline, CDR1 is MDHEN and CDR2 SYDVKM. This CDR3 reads CASRVPGGRTGELFF. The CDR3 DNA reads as TGTGCCAGCAGAGTCCCGGGGGGTCGCACCGGGGAGCTGTTTTTT.

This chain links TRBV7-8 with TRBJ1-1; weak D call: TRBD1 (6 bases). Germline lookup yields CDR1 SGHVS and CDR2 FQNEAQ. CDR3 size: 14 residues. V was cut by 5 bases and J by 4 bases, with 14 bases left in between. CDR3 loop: CASSAGQRRTEAFF. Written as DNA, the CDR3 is TGTGCCAGCAGCGCAGGACAGAGGCGCACTGAAGCTTTCTTT.

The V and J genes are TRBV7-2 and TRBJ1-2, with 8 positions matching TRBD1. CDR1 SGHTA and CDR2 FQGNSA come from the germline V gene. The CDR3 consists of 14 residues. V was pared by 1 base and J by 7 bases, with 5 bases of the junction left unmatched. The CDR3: CASSLGQGNAGYTF. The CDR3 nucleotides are TGTGCCAGCAGCTTAGGACAGGGGAATGCTGGCTACACCTTC.

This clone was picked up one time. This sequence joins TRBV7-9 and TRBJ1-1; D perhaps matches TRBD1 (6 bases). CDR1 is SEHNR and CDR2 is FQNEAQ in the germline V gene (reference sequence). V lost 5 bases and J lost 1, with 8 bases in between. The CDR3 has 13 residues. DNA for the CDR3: TGTGCCAGCAGCACGGGACAGAACACTGAAGCTTTCTTT. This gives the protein CASSTGQNTEAFF.

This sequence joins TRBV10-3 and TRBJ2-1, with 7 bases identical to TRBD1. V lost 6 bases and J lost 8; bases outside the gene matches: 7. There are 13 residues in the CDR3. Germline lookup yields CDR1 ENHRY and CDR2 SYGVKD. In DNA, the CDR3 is TGTGCCATCAGAAGACAGGGTGGGGATGAGCAGTTCTTC. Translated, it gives CAIRRQGGDEQFF.

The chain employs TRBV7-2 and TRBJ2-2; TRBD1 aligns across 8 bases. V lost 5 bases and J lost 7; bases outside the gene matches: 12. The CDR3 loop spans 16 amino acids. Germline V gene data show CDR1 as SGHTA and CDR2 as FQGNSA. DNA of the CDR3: TGTGCCAGCAGCGCTCCGGGACAGGTCGCCCGCGGGGAGCTGTTTTTT. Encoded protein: CASSAPGQVARGELFF. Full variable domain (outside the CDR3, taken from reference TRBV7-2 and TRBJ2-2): GAGVSQSPSNKVTEKGKDVELRCDPISGHTALYWYRQSLGQGLEFLIYFQGNSAPDKSGLPSDRFSAERTGGSVSTLTIQRTQQEDSAVYLCASSAPGQVARGELFFGEGSRLTVL.

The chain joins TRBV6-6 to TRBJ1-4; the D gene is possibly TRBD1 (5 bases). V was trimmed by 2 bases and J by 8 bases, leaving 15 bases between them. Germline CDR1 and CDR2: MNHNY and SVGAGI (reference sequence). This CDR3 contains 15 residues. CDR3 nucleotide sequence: TGTGCCAGCAGTTACCCCGCAGGGCTCGAGGAAAAACTGTTTTTT. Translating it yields CASSYPAGLEEKLFF.

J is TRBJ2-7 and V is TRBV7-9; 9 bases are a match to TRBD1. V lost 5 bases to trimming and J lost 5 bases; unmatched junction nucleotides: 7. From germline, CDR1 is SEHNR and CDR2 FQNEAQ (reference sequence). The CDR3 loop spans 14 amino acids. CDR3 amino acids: CASSRGTGFHEQYF. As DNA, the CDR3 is TGTGCCAGCAGCCGCGGGACAGGGTTCCACGAGCAGTACTTC.

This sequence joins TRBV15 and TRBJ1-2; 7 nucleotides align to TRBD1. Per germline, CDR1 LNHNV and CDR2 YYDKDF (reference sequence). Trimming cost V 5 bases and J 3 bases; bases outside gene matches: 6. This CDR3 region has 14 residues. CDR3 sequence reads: CATSAGRGDYGYTF. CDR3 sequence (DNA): TGTGCCACCAGCGCAGGCAGGGGGGACTATGGCTACACCTTC.

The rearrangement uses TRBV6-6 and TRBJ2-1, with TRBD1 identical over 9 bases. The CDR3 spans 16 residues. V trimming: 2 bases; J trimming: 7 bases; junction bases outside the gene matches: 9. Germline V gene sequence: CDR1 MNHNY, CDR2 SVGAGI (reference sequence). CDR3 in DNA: TGTGCCAGCAGTTACCTAACGGGACAGGGAAGGAATGAGCAGTTCTTC. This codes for CASSYLTGQGRNEQFF.

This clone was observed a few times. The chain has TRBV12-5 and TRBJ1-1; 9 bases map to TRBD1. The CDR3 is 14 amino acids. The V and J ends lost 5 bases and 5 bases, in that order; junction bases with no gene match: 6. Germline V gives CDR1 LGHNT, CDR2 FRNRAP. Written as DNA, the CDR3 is TGTGCTAGTGGTCCACGGGACAGGGAGACTGAAGCTTTCTTT. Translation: CASGPRDRETEAFF. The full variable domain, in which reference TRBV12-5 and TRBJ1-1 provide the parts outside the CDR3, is DARVTQTPRHKVTEMGQEVTMRCQPILGHNTVFWYRQTMMQGLELLAYFRNRAPLDDSGMPKDRFSAEMPDATLATLKIQPSEPRDSAVYFCASGPRDRETEAFFGQGTRLTVV.

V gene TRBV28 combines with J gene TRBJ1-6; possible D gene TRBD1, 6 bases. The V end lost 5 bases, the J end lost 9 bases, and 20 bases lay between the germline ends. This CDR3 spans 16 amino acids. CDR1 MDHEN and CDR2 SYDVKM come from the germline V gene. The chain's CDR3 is CASSPGAGLNGSPLHF. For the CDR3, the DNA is TGTGCCAGCAGTCCAGGGGCAGGGCTAAATGGTTCACCCCTCCACTTT.

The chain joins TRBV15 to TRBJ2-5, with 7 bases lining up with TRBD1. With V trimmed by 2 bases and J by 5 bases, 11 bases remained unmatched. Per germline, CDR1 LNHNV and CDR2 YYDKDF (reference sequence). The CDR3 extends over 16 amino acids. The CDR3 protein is CATSRMGNRGRETQYF. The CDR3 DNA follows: TGTGCCACCAGCAGAATGGGAAACAGGGGTAGGGAGACCCAGTACTTC.

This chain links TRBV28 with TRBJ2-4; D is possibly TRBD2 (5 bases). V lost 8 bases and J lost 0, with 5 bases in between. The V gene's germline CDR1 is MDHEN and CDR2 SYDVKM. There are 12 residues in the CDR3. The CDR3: CASGLAKNIQYF. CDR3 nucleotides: TGTGCCAGCGGACTAGCCAAAAACATTCAGTACTTC. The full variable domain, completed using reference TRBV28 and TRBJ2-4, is DVKVTQSSRYLVKRTGEKVFLECVQDMDHENMFWYRQDPGLGLRLIYFSYDVKMKEKGDIPEGYSVSREKKERFSLILESASTNQTSMYLCASGLAKNIQYFGAGTRLSVL.

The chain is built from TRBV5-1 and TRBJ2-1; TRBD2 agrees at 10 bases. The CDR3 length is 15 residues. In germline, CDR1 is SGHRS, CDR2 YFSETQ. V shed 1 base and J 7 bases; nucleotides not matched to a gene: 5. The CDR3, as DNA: TGCGCCAGCAGCTTGAGTCTAGCGGGAGTTAATGAGCAGTTCTTC. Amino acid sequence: CASSLSLAGVNEQFF.

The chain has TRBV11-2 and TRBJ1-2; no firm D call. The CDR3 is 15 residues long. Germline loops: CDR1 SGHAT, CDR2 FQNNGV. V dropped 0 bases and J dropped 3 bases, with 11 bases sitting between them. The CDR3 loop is CASSLEPFTDYGYTF. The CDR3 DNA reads TGTGCCAGCAGCTTAGAGCCATTTACGGACTATGGCTACACCTTC.

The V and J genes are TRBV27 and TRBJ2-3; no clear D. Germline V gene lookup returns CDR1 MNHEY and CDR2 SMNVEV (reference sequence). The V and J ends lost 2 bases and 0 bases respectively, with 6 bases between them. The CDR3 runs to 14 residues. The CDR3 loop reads CASSLVGSTDTQYF. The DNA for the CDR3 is TGTGCCAGCAGTTTAGTGGGCAGCACAGATACGCAGTATTTT.